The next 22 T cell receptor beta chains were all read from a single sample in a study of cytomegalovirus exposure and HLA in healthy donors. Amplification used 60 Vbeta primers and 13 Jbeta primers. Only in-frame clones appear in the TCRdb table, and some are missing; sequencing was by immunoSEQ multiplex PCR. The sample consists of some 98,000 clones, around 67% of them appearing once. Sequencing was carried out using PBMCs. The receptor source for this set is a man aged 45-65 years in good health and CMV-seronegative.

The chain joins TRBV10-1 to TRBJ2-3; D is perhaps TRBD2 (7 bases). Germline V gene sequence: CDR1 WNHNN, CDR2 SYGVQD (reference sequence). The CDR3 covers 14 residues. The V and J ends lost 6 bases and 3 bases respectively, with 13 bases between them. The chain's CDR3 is CASSEGGATDTQYF. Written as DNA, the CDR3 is TGCGCCAGCAGCGAAGGGGGGGCAACAGATACGCAGTATTTT.

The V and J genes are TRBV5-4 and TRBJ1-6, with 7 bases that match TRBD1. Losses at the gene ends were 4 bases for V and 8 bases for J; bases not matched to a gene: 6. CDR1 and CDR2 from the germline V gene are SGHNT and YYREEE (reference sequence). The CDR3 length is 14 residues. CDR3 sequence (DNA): TGTGCCAGCAGCCCCGGGACAGAATATTCACCCCTCCACTTT. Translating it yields CASSPGTEYSPLHF.

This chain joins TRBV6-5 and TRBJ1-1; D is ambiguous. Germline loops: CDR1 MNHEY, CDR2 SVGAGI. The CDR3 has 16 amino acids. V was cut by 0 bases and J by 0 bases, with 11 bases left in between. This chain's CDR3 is CASSYSTVPLNTEAFF. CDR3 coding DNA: TGTGCCAGCAGTTACTCAACAGTACCGCTGAACACTGAAGCTTTCTTT.

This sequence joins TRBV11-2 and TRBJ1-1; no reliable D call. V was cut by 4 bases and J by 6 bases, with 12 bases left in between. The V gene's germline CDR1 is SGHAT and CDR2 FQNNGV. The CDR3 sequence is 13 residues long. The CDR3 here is CASSWRTGSEAFF. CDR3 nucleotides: TGTGCCAGCAGCTGGAGGACCGGTTCTGAAGCTTTCTTT.

This CDR3 is CAGQATTIKNTEAFF. As DNA, the CDR3 is TGTGCCGGCCAGGCCACGACTATCAAGAACACTGAAGCTTTCTTT. The rearrangement links TRBV30 to TRBJ1-1; D gene ambiguous. CDR1 is GTSNPN and CDR2 is SVGIG in the germline V gene (reference sequence). V was cut by 8 bases and J by 1 base, with 20 bases left in between. The CDR3 has 15 amino acids. The full variable domain, rest sourced from reference TRBV30 and TRBJ1-1, is SQTIHQWPATLVQPVGSPLSLECTVEGTSNPNLYWYRQAAGRGLQLLFYSVGIGQISSEVPQNLSASRPQDRQFILSSKKLLLSDSGFYLCAGQATTIKNTEAFFGQGTRLTVV.

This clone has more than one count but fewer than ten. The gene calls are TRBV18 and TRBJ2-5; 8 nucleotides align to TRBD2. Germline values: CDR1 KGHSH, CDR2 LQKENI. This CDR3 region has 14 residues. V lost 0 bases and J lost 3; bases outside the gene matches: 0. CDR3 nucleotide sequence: TGTGCCAGCTCACCACCAGCGGGGGAAGAGACCCAGTACTTC. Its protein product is CASSPPAGEETQYF.

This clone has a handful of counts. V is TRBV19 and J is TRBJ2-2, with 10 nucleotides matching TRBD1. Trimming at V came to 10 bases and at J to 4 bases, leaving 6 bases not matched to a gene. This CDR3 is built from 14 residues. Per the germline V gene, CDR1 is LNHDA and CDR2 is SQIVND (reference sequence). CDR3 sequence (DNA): TGTGCCACCGGTGGGACAGGGGCCACCGGGGAGCTGTTTTTT. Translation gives CATGGTGATGELFF.

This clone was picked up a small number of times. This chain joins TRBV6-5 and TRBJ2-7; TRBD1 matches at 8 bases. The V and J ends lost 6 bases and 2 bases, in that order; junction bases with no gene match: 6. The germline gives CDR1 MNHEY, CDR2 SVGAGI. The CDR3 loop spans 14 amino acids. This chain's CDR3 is CASRSGQGTYEQYF. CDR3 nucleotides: TGTGCCAGCAGATCCGGACAGGGTACCTACGAGCAGTACTTC.

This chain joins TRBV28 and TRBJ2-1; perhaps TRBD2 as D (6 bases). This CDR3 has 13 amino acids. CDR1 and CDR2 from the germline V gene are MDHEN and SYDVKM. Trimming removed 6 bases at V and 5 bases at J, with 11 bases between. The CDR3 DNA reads TGTGCCAGCAGCGGAGGAGGGAACAATGAGCAGTTCTTC. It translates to CASSGGGNNEQFF.

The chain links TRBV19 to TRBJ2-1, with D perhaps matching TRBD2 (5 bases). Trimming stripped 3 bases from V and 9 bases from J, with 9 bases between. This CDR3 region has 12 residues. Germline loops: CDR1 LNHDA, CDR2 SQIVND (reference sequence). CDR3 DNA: TGTGCCAGTAGTATCCGGGGTCCTGAGCAGTTCTTC. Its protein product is CASSIRGPEQFF.

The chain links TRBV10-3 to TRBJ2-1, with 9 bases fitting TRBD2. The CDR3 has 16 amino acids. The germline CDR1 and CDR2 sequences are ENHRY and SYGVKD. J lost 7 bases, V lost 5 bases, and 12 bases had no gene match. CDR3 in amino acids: CAISPSDGGRANEQFF. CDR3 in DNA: TGTGCCATCAGTCCTTCAGATGGCGGGAGGGCGAATGAGCAGTTCTTC.

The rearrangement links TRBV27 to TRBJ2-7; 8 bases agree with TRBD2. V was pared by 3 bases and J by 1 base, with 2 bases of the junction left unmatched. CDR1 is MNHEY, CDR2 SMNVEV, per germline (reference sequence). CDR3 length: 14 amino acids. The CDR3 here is CASSLRGASYEQYF. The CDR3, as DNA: TGTGCCAGCAGTTTGCGGGGGGCGTCCTACGAGCAGTACTTC.

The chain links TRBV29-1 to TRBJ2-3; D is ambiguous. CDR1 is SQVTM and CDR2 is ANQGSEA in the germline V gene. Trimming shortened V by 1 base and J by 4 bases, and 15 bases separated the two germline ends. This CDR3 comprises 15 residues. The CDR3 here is CSVEGGSITPDTQYF. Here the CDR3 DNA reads TGCAGCGTTGAAGGCGGCAGCATAACCCCAGATACGCAGTATTTT.

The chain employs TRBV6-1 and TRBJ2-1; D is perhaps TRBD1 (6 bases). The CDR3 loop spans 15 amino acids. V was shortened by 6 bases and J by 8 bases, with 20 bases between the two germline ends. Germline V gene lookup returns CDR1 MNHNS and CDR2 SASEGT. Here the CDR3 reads CASRVALQGDYEQFF. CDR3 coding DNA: TGTGCCAGCAGAGTAGCCCTACAGGGTGACTATGAGCAGTTCTTC.

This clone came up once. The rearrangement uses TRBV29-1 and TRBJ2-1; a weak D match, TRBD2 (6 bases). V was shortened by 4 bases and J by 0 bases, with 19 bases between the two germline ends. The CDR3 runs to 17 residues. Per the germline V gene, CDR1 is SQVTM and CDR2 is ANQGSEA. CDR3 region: CSVGGAEGSTSYNEQFF. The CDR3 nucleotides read TGCAGCGTTGGTGGGGCGGAGGGGAGTACCTCCTACAATGAGCAGTTCTTC.

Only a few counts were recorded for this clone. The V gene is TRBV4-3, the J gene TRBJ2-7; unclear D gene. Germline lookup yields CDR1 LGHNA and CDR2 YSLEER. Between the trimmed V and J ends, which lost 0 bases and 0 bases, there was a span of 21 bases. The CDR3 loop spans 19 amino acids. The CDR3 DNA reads TGCGCCAGCAGCCAAGACCGGTTAGCTGAACCTAGAAGCTCCTACGAGCAGTACTTC. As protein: CASSQDRLAEPRSSYEQYF.

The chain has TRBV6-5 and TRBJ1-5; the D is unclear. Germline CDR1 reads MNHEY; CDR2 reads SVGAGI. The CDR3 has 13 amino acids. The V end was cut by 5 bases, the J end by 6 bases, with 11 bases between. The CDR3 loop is CASSVAIRQPQHF. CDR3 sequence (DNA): TGTGCCAGCAGTGTGGCCATCCGTCAGCCCCAGCATTTT.

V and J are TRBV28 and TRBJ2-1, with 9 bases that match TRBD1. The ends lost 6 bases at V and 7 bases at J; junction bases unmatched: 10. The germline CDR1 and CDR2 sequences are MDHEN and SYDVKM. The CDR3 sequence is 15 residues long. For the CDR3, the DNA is TGTGCCAGCAGCTCGGACAGGGGATTTAGAAATGAGCAGTTCTTC. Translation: CASSSDRGFRNEQFF.

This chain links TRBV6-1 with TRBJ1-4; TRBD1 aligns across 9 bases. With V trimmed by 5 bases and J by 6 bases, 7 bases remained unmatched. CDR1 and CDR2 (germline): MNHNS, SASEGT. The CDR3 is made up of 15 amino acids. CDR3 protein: CASSSRDRAYEKLFF. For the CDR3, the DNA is TGTGCCAGCAGTTCCCGGGACAGGGCTTATGAAAAACTGTTTTTT.

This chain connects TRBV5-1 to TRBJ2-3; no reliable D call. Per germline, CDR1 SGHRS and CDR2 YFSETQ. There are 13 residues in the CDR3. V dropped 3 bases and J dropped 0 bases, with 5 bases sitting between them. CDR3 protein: CASSSFSTDTQYF. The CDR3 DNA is TGCGCCAGCAGCTCATTTAGCACAGATACGCAGTATTTT.

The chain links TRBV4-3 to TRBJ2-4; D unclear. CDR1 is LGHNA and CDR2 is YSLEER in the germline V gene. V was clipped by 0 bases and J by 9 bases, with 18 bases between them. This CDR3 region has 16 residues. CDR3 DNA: TGCGCCAGCAGCCAAGATCTCCAGACTTGGTCCGGCATTCAGTACTTC. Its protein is CASSQDLQTWSGIQYF.

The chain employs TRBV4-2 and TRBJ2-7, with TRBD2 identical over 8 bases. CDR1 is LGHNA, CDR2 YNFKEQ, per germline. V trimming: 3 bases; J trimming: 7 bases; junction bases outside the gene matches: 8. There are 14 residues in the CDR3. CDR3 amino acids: CASSQRGTSGEQYF. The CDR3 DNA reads TGTGCCAGCAGCCAGCGCGGGACTAGTGGTGAGCAGTACTTC.